The present entry profiles one TCR beta chain with its context. Its antigen has not been determined. The sample holds no much larger clone one base away, and base qualities are not on file. Healthy HIV-negative adults with no recently reported acute infections or vaccinations were included as donors. Every donor was a Caucasian adult living in Nashville, Tennessee, USA. Magnetic negative selection was used to enrich CD4+ T cells, after which naive cells were positively selected on CD45RA and the negative fraction became the memory subset. Blood was obtained by leukapheresis, after which PBMCs were separated by Ficoll-Histopaque density gradient centrifugation and cryopreserved in liquid nitrogen vapor phase. Analytical flow cytometry was used to check the purity and quantity of each magnetically sorted T cell population. Each sorted fraction had its genomic DNA isolated and then quantified by UV absorbance on a Nanodrop 2000c.

CDR1 and CDR2 are drawn from the germline V gene: SGDLS, YYNGEE. The CDR3, from cysteine to phenylalanine, totals 13 residues. Only the CDR3 portion is preserved as DNA: 39 bases, with reading frame beginning at the first base. V is pared back by 5 bases and J by 6 bases, with 15 bases lying between the germline termini. The data derive from a study of shared clonotypes between healthy human individuals (dated by TCRdb to 2019 to 2021). Background for the entire study: The cohort comprised a couple of women and a few men aged 18 to 49 years. For each donor, CD4 naive and CD4 memory were each run on three plates, CD8 naive on two plates, and CD8 memory on one plate. Blood TCR repertoires of roughly five healthy adults were deeply sequenced to estimate repertoire size and the extent of clonotype sharing between individuals. Libraries were prepared and TCR repertoires were sequenced by different laboratories using diverse techniques, in order to increase sequencing depth and limit assay-specific biases. Each donor's leukapheresis produced roughly between roughly 0.9 and 8.9 billion PBMCs.

Using the deep immunoSEQ assay, multiplex PCR amplified TCR CDR3 regions from genomic DNA. Extracted genomic DNA from each cell subset was distributed evenly across all wells of several immunoSEQ 96-well plates, and each plate was treated as a replicate. For sorted subsets, around 200 ng genomic DNA, equal to some 30,000 T cell genomes, was loaded into each replicate PCR. The purified libraries were quantified using a Qubit 3.0 fluorometer, sized with a Bioanalyzer 2100, and then quantified again using the KAPA Library Quantification kit. A separate single-read 150-cycle Illumina NextSeq 550 flow cell was used to sequence each immunoSEQ 96-well plate. The authors' analysis ran thus. The immunoSEQ output contained only junctional sequences without quality scores, so filtering could not match that applied to full-length reads. To assign V/J genes and CDR3, sequences were annotated using PyIR, a Python wrapper for IgBLAST v1.9, with IMGT germline references. Reads with weak V/J assignments (E-value above 1e-6), missing CDR3, stop codons, out-of-frame junctions, or ambiguous translated residues were removed. A V3J clonotype was defined by an identical inferred V gene, J gene, and CDR3 amino acid sequence. Percentage overlap between repertoires was computed as shared unique clonotypes divided by the size of the smaller repertoire. Richness of each repertoire was evaluated using RTK rarefaction, the Chao1 estimator, and Recon v2.1 estimates of unobserved clonotypes. For all TCRbeta clonotypes obtained by the gDNA method from a few donors, generation probabilities were computed with OLGA. TCRdb re-hosts the immuneACCESS table, in-frame sequences only. Its copies lack some clones; in the studies checked, an unresolved V gene accounts for under half of them, and the cause for the rest is not known. The V and J calls and clone size come from that table; D and trimming were worked out from the DNA. The sample yields about 1 million clones; under 80% were counted once. The ten largest clonotypes hold nearly 1.5% of the sample.

Overall study results and their limits: Incomplete sequencing was indicated by rarefaction of sorted-subset datasets, despite the large sequencing depth. Sampling was restricted to blood, and TCR repertoires in tissues likely differ from the TCR repertoires found in blood. Compared with non-shared clonotypes, the clonotypes found in all four sorted-subset donors had higher generation probabilities. Because the study included only a small number of donors, the genetic and exposure-history diversity represented was limited. Larger estimated clonotype richness was generally found for naive subsets than for memory subsets. Based on pairwise subsampling, the degree of clonotype sharing among donors was expected to be affected by sequencing depth. Around 5.4% of naive CD4, 3.5% of naive CD8, approximately 2.2% of memory CD4, and more than 0.35% of memory CD8 clonotypes were shared across a handful of donors.

Specimen: memory CD4+ T cells sorted from blood. The cell subset or site label, as the study defines it: CD45RA-negative fraction. The sequence links TRBV9 to TRBJ2-7; the D gene is not confidently resolved. The TCR comes from a man aged 18-30 years in good health. CDR3 protein: CASSQTGFSEQYF. DNA sequence: TGTGCCAGCAGTCAGACGGGTTTTTCCGAGCAGTACTTC.